One sample yielded the 5 T cell receptor beta chains listed below, sequenced in a study of blood T cells in healthy people across ages. Using a J-beta primer mix together with a sample-barcoded 5' primer, a second PCR was run for roughly 6 to 12 cycles. TCRdb itself ran the 5' RACE reads through MiXCR, one entry per CDR3 protein. The profile covers some 1.5 million distinct CDR3 sequences, with roughly 43% appearing a single time and roughly 3.7% taken by the ten largest. Source material: blood. These receptor sequences come from a woman younger than 35 in good health.

At least ten counts were recorded for this clonotype. V and J are TRBV10-3 and TRBJ1-2, with D uncertain. Trimming left V 3 bases short and J 2 bases short, with 4 bases between. The CDR3 length is 12 residues. Germline CDR1 reads ENHRY; CDR2 reads SYGVKD. Written as DNA, the CDR3 is TGTGCCATCAGTGAACAGAACTATGGCTACACCTTC. This codes for CAISEQNYGYTF.

CDR3 sequence (DNA): TGTGCCAGCAGCAAAGAGAAGGTTACCCCTGCAACTAATGAAAAACTGTTTTTT. This encodes CASSKEKVTPATNEKLFF. V and J are TRBV21-1 and TRBJ1-4. TRBV21-1 is a pseudogene segment. CDR3 length equals 18 residues.

This clonotype turned up a few times. V is TRBV9 and J is TRBJ2-5; TRBD1 agrees at 9 bases. After removal of 4 bases from V and 5 bases from J, the junction contained 9 bases not matched to a gene. This CDR3 is 15 amino acids long. Germline CDR1 SGDLS, CDR2 YYNGEE. The CDR3 sequence: CASSTLGQGMETQYF. The CDR3 DNA sequence: TGTGCCAGCAGCACCCTCGGACAGGGGATGGAGACCCAGTACTTC.

This clonotype was found a few times. The chain employs TRBV12-3 or TRBV12-4 and TRBJ2-1; 10 bases are shared with TRBD2. V trimming: 4 bases; J trimming: 4 bases; junction bases outside the gene matches: 13. The CDR3 has 18 residues. Here the CDR3 DNA reads TGTGCCAGCAGTTCCCTTAAGGTCCTAGCGGGAGCTTACAATGAGCAGTTCTTC. Its protein is CASSSLKVLAGAYNEQFF.

The chain links TRBV6-2 or TRBV6-3 to TRBJ2-3; D possibly corresponds to TRBD1 (5 bases). With 2 bases removed from V and 3 bases from J, the gap between germline ends came to 9 bases. The length of the CDR3 is 14 residues. CDR1 MNHEY and CDR2 SVGEGT come from the germline V gene. The CDR3 DNA is TGTGCCAGCAGTTACATCAGGGTAACAGATACGCAGTATTTT. The encoded protein is CASSYIRVTDTQYF.